This T cell receptor beta chain was captured in a study of shared clonotypes between healthy human individuals. Germline-derived CDR1 and CDR2 are SGHTA and FQGNSA. CDR3 size: 16 residues. With 7 bases clipped from V and 2 bases from J, the junction kept 7 bases outside the gene matches. Unsorted PBMC contributed roughly 300 ng DNA, 25,000 to 35,000 T cell genomes, to each replicate PCR. The protocol was immunoSEQ multiplex PCR, while the TCRdb copy is restricted to in-frame clones and leaves out a portion. The sample gives some 470,000 clones, 60% to 85% of which show up once; approximately 13% is in the top ten. Study results and caveats: An expected dependence of interdonor clonotype sharing on sequencing depth was noted.

For this clone: What it binds is not known.

V is TRBV7-2 and J is TRBJ2-5; 13 nucleotides match TRBD2. This receptor was identified in a woman aged 40 to 50 in good health. Some clones in this sample may be carry-over from other donors' samples. The source material was PBMCs. The CDR3 DNA reads TGTGCCAGCACCCACCCGACTAGCGGGGGGCAAGAGACCCAGTACTTC. Its translation: CASTHPTSGGQETQYF.